Presented here are 19 T cell receptor beta chains from one specimen sequenced in a study of beta chain features in type 1 diabetes. The entirety of the isolated RNA underwent reverse transcription, so expressed TCRB transcripts were sequenced. The repertoire was sequenced with immunoSEQ multiplex PCR; TCRdb's copy has only in-frame clones and lacks some. The table records 150,000 to 190,000 clones, more than 9.5% of them present only once. Sequenced input: central memory CD4+ T cells from blood. Receptors originate from a man between 18 and 35 years old in good health.

This clone has a count of ten or more. This sequence joins TRBV7-9 and TRBJ1-6; D perhaps matches TRBD1 (5 bases). The V end was cut by 3 bases, the J end by 10 bases, with 16 bases between. Germline V CDR1 and CDR2: SEHNR, FQNEAQ (reference sequence). The CDR3 loop spans 15 amino acids. CDR3: CASSLDSGLGSPLHF. CDR3 coding DNA: TGTGCCAGCAGCTTGGACTCAGGGTTAGGGTCACCCCTCCACTTT.

This clone occurred a few times. The rearrangement links TRBV4-2 to TRBJ1-2; maybe TRBD1 (6 bases). Germline loops: CDR1 LGHNA, CDR2 YNFKEQ. Trimming removed 2 bases at V and 6 bases at J, with 13 bases between. CDR3 length equals 14 residues. The CDR3 DNA reads as TGTGCCAGCAGCCAACCAGGGACAAAGCATGGCTACACCTTC. Residues: CASSQPGTKHGYTF.

This clone was picked up a small number of times. CDR3 bases: TGTGCCATCAGTGAAGGCGCGCCTGGGGCCAACGTCCTGACTTTC. Translating it yields CAISEGAPGANVLTF. This rearrangement joins TRBV10-3 to TRBJ2-6; no definite D call. V lost 3 bases to trimming and J lost 2 bases, with 8 bases between them. Germline V gives CDR1 ENHRY, CDR2 SYGVKD. The CDR3 covers 15 residues.

The chain joins TRBV6-6 to TRBJ2-7; 7 bases are a match to TRBD2. The CDR3 totals 12 residues. The V and J ends lost 8 bases and 2 bases, in that order; junction bases with no gene match: 3. Per germline, CDR1 MNHNY and CDR2 SVGAGI (reference sequence). The CDR3 DNA is TGTGCCAGCGATGCGGGGGCCTACGAGCAGTACTTC. Encoded protein: CASDAGAYEQYF.

The genes are TRBV5-1 and TRBJ2-7; D is perhaps TRBD2 (6 bases). CDR1 is SGHRS and CDR2 is YFSETQ in the germline V gene. There are 12 residues in the CDR3. Trimming stripped 5 bases from V and 6 bases from J, with 12 bases between. The CDR3 DNA reads as TGCGCCAGCAGGACGGGGGTGGCCGAGCAGTACTTC. Its protein is CASRTGVAEQYF.

Of note for this clone: One junction end disagrees with the germline gene, perhaps due to a read error. The rearrangement uses TRBV5-1 and TRBJ2-5; TRBD2 might be the D (6 bases). CDR1 SGHRS and CDR2 YFSETQ come from the germline V gene. The CDR3 contains 15 residues. The CDR3 is CASRLGVADQETQYF. Here the CDR3 DNA reads TGCGCCAGCAGATTGGGGGTAGCGGACCAAGAGACCCAGTACTTC.

This clone has just a few counts. This rearrangement joins TRBV11-2 to TRBJ1-1; the D is unclear. The CDR3 is 14 residues long. The germline V gene has CDR1 SGHAT and CDR2 FQNNGV. V was cut by 5 bases and J by 5 bases, with 15 bases left in between. The CDR3 protein is CASSMDAPWTEAFF. The DNA for the CDR3 is TGTGCCAGCAGCATGGACGCCCCGTGGACTGAAGCTTTCTTT. Full variable domain (missing parts from reference TRBV11-2 and TRBJ1-1): EAGVAQSPRYKIIEKRQSVAFWCNPISGHATLYWYQQILGQGPKLLIQFQNNGVVDDSQLPKDRFSAERLKGVDSTLKIQPAKLEDSAVYLCASSMDAPWTEAFFGQGTRLTVV.

This clone was counted a few times. At one of its ends the junction is not consistent with the germline gene, which may arise from a read error. The chain employs TRBV9 and TRBJ2-2; D perhaps matches TRBD2 (5 bases). Germline V gene data show CDR1 as SGDLS and CDR2 as YYNGEE. The CDR3 is 14 residues long. The CDR3: CPSSVQDYSGELFF. CDR3 in DNA: TGTCCCAGCAGCGTCCAAGACTACTCCGGGGAGCTGTTTTTT.

The rearrangement joins TRBV27 to TRBJ2-5; D not resolved. Per the germline V gene, CDR1 is MNHEY and CDR2 is SMNVEV (reference sequence). V shed 4 bases and J shed 3 bases, with 9 bases lying between them. The length of the CDR3 is 13 residues. DNA for the CDR3: TGTGCCAGCAGTTCTGGGAACGAAGAGACCCAGTACTTC. Its protein product is CASSSGNEETQYF.

The sample holds a few counts of this clone. The rearrangement joins TRBV9 to TRBJ2-3, with D possibly matching TRBD1 (6 bases). The CDR3 consists of 15 residues. Trimming took off 4 bases at V and 1 base at J, with 13 bases between the two ends. Germline lookup yields CDR1 SGDLS and CDR2 YYNGEE. The CDR3 DNA reads as TGTGCCAGCAGCACAGACCCAGGGGGCACAGATACGCAGTATTTT. Encoded protein: CASSTDPGGTDTQYF.

Only a few counts were recorded for this clone. The rearrangement joins TRBV6-1 to TRBJ1-2, with TRBD1 identical over 8 bases. J gave up 8 bases and V 6 bases, and 8 bases lay outside the gene matches. The CDR3 is 13 residues long. Germline V lookup: CDR1 MNHNS, CDR2 SASEGT. The CDR3 region is CASRGGQGEGYTF. The CDR3 coding sequence is TGTGCCAGCAGGGGAGGACAGGGTGAAGGCTACACCTTC.

The J gene is TRBJ1-2, the V gene TRBV5-1, with 8 bases lining up with TRBD1. The V gene end was trimmed by 0 bases and the J gene end by 4 bases; junction bases not matched to a gene: 11. Germline CDR1 and CDR2: SGHRS and YFSETQ. There are 17 residues in the CDR3. CDR3 in amino acids: CASSLVAGGASFYGYTF. The CDR3 DNA follows: TGCGCCAGCAGCTTGGTTGCAGGGGGCGCTTCTTTCTATGGCTACACCTTC.

This clone was detected only a few times. The chain has TRBV19 and TRBJ2-1; TRBD1 matches 10 bases. In germline, CDR1 is LNHDA, CDR2 SQIVND (reference sequence). This CDR3 contains 17 residues. V lost 5 bases to trimming and J lost 3 bases; unmatched junction nucleotides: 10. CDR3 bases: TGTGCCAGTAGTGGGACAGGGGCCTATACCCTCTACAATGAGCAGTTCTTC. Protein: CASSGTGAYTLYNEQFF.

The chain employs TRBV7-2 and TRBJ2-4; a possible D gene is TRBD1 (6 bases). This CDR3 has 13 residues. In germline, CDR1 is SGHTA, CDR2 FQGNSA. V was trimmed by 4 bases and J by 9 bases, leaving 13 bases between them. CDR3: CASSSQGSSIQYF. DNA for the CDR3: TGTGCCAGCAGCTCCCAGGGGAGCAGCATTCAGTACTTC.

The chain joins TRBV15 to TRBJ1-2; 7 nucleotides align to TRBD1. In germline, CDR1 is LNHNV, CDR2 YYDKDF (reference sequence). The CDR3 extends over 15 amino acids. The V gene end was trimmed by 5 bases and the J gene end by 4 bases; junction bases not matched to a gene: 10. The DNA of the CDR3 is TGTGCCACCAGCGAGAGTGGGACAGCGGGCTATGGCTACACCTTC. It is translated as CATSESGTAGYGYTF.

The chain is built from TRBV18 and TRBJ1-2, with TRBD1 as a possible D gene (5 bases). CDR1 and CDR2 from the germline V gene are KGHSH and LQKENI. The ends were cut back, 3 bases at V and 2 bases at J, with 10 bases in the middle. The CDR3 totals 14 residues. CDR3 in DNA: TGTGCCAGCTCACCCCGCGACAGAAACTATGGCTACACCTTC. Translation gives CASSPRDRNYGYTF.

V usage is TRBV29-1 and J usage is TRBJ2-5; no clear D. The CDR3 is 10 amino acids. Germline CDR1 is SQVTM and CDR2 is ANQGSEA. Trimming took 2 bases from V and 7 from J, leaving 5 bases between them. The CDR3 region has the DNA TGCAGCGTTGAAATCGGGACCCAGTACTTC. It specifies CSVEIGTQYF.

The chain carries TRBV15 and TRBJ2-7; 9 bases match TRBD2. Germline V gene lookup returns CDR1 LNHNV and CDR2 YYDKDF (reference sequence). CDR3 length: 15 residues. J was trimmed by 3 bases and V by 3 bases; bases with no gene match: 6. The CDR3 protein is CATSRERGVGYEQYF. CDR3 coding DNA: TGTGCCACCAGCAGGGAGCGGGGGGTAGGCTACGAGCAGTACTTC. Complete variable domain (other parts from reference TRBV15 and TRBJ2-7): DAMVIQNPRYQVTQFGKPVTLSCSQTLNHNVMYWYQQKSSQAPKLLFHYYDKDFNNEADTPDNFQSRRPNTSFCFLDIRSPGLGDTAMYLCATSRERGVGYEQYFGPGTRLTVT.

This clone showed up many times. V gene TRBV15 combines with J gene TRBJ2-7; no firm D call. In germline, CDR1 is LNHNV, CDR2 YYDKDF (reference sequence). This CDR3 is built from 13 residues. Trimming cost V 0 bases and J 5 bases, with 8 bases left between them. DNA of the CDR3: TGTGCCACCAGCAGAGAGTTTGGTAACGAGCAGTACTTC. Translated: CATSREFGNEQYF.